This TCR beta chain was recovered during a study of cytomegalovirus exposure and HLA in healthy donors. PCR employed 60 Vbeta and 13 Jbeta primers. Generated by immunoSEQ multiplex PCR, the TCRdb table keeps only in-frame clones and is missing some. The table includes approximately 160,000 clones, around 80% detected once. The length of the CDR3 is 15 residues. V shed 6 bases and J 2 bases; nucleotides not matched to a gene: 9. Germline-derived CDR1 and CDR2 are MDHEN and SYDVKM. This clone was seen only once. It was healthy bone marrow donors who served as donors. When sampled, the donors appeared nominally healthy, though they likely had unrecorded immune exposures.

This clonotype was obtained from a woman in her thirties in good health and CMV-seropositive. The specimen sequenced was PBMCs. The genes are TRBV28 and TRBJ2-7; TRBD1 matches 8 bases. Here the CDR3 reads CASSRFRTGTYEQYF. The CDR3 DNA reads as TGTGCCAGCAGCCGGTTTAGGACAGGGACCTACGAGCAGTACTTC.